The 5 T cell receptor beta chains below come from one sample, sequenced in a study of blood T cell repertoires in COVID-19. Produced via immunoSEQ multiplex PCR; TCRdb's table is partial and in-frame only. The sample consists of tens of thousands of clones, roughly 72% of them appearing once. Sequencing was carried out using peripheral blood. The source of these receptors is a man aged 60-69 years with COVID-19, enrolled during active disease.

V usage is TRBV19 and J usage is TRBJ1-2; D is undetermined. V was pared by 4 bases and J by 8 bases, with 17 bases between. The germline V gene encodes CDR1 LNHDA and CDR2 SQIVND (reference sequence). The CDR3 runs 14 residues. The CDR3 loop reads CASSRTATSRGYTF. The CDR3 bases are TGTGCCAGTAGTAGGACTGCGACCTCACGGGGCTACACCTTC.

The chain joins TRBV2 to TRBJ1-1; TRBD1 is a possible D gene (6 bases). The germline V gene encodes CDR1 SNHLY and CDR2 FYNNEI. The CDR3 has 17 residues. The V end lost 2 bases, the J end lost 1 base, and 17 bases lay between the germline ends. The CDR3 nucleotides read TGTGCCAGCAGTGAACTTCAGGGGTACACGGGGAACACTGAAGCTTTCTTT. Amino acids: CASSELQGYTGNTEAFF.

The chain links TRBV28 to TRBJ1-2; TRBD1 might be the D (5 bases). CDR1 MDHEN and CDR2 SYDVKM come from the germline V gene. This CDR3 has 12 residues. Trimming stripped 2 bases from V and 8 bases from J, with 9 bases between. The CDR3 loop reads CASSLQGSGYTF. As DNA, the CDR3 is TGTGCCAGCAGTTTACAGGGCAGCGGCTACACCTTC.

J is TRBJ2-2 and V is TRBV9; D is perhaps TRBD1 (6 bases). CDR3 length equals 15 residues. The germline CDR1 and CDR2 sequences are SGDLS and YYNGEE. The germline V and J ends were trimmed by 3 bases and 2 bases, with 11 bases remaining between them. The CDR3 region is CASSESGQNTGELFF. DNA for the CDR3: TGTGCCAGCAGCGAGTCGGGACAAAACACCGGGGAGCTGTTTTTT. Full variable domain (rest looked up from reference TRBV9 and TRBJ2-2): DSGVTQTPKHLITATGQRVTLRCSPRSGDLSVYWYQQSLDQGLQFLIQYYNGEERAKGNILERFSAQQFPDLHSELNLSSLELGDSALYFCASSESGQNTGELFFGEGSRLTVL.

V and J are TRBV10-3 and TRBJ2-1, with 7 bases that match TRBD2. Trimming at V came to 5 bases and at J to 9 bases, leaving 7 bases not matched to a gene. CDR3 length: 13 amino acids. In germline, CDR1 is ENHRY, CDR2 SYGVKD. The CDR3 DNA is TGTGCCATCAGTCTTTCGGGCGGGAGTGAGCAGTTCTTC. This codes for CAISLSGGSEQFF.